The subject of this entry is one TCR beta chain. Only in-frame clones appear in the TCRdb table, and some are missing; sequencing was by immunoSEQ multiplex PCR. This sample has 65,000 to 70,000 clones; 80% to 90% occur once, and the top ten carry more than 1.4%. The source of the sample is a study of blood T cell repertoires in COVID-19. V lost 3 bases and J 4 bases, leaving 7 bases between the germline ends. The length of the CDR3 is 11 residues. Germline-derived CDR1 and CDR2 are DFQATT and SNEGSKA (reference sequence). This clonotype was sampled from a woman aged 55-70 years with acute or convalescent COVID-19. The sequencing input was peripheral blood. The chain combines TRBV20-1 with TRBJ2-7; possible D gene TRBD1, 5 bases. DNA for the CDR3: TGCAGTGCTAGTCCAGGGTACGAGCAGTACTTC. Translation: CSASPGYEQYF.